The 8 T cell receptor beta chains below were found in one sample sequenced in a study of CDR3 diversity in severe acne. One entry per CDR3 protein results from TCRdb running MiXCR on the PCR reads. The profile shows more than 80,000 distinct CDR3 sequences, under 55% of them singletons. Sequenced sample: blood. The receptors come from a male donor with severe acne vulgaris.

This clonotype was seen at least ten times. The chain uses TRBV30 and TRBJ2-1, with D uncertain. Germline values: CDR1 GTSNPN, CDR2 SVGIG (reference sequence). The CDR3 has 15 amino acids. The ends were cut back, 0 bases at V and 4 bases at J, with 13 bases in the middle. As DNA, the CDR3 is TGTGCCTGGAGTGTAACCATAACCGGGTACAATGAGCAGTTCTTC. As protein: CAWSVTITGYNEQFF. Combining the CDR3 with reference TRBV30 and TRBJ2-1 gives the whole variable domain SQTIHQWPATLVQPVGSPLSLECTVEGTSNPNLYWYRQAAGRGLQLLFYSVGIGQISSEVPQNLSASRPQDRQFILSSKKLLLSDSGFYLCAWSVTITGYNEQFFGPGTRLTVL.

V is TRBV6-1 and J is TRBJ1-4; a weak D match, TRBD1 (6 bases). CDR3 size: 14 residues. Between the trimmed V and J ends, which lost 3 bases and 4 bases, there was a span of 9 bases. Germline V CDR1 and CDR2: MNHNS, SASEGT. CDR3 sequence (DNA): TGTGCCAGCAGTGACAGGGGCAGTAATGAAAAACTGTTTTTT. This encodes CASSDRGSNEKLFF.

V and J are TRBV24-1 and TRBJ1-2, with 8 positions matching TRBD1. This CDR3 region has 15 residues. Germline V gives CDR1 KGHDR, CDR2 SFDVKD. V lost 5 bases and J lost 3; bases outside the gene matches: 7. Here the CDR3 DNA reads TGTGCCACCAGTGGCTGGACAGGGAAGGACTATGGCTACACCTTC. Encoded protein: CATSGWTGKDYGYTF.

This clonotype appeared many times. The V call is TRBV20-1, the J call TRBJ2-1; TRBD2 matches 10 bases. The V gene's germline CDR1 is DFQATT and CDR2 SNEGSKA (reference sequence). The junction had 5 bases not matched to a gene; V was cut back by 6 bases and J by 6 bases. This CDR3 has 13 residues. The CDR3 DNA reads as TGCAGTGCATCCAGCGGGAGGGCCAATGAGCAGTTCTTC. This gives the protein CSASSGRANEQFF.

This clonotype was picked up many times. The chain has TRBV25-1 and TRBJ1-1, with unresolved D. CDR1 MGHDK and CDR2 SYGVNS come from the germline V gene. The V and J ends lost 10 bases and 6 bases respectively, with 12 bases between them. The CDR3 extends over 11 amino acids. CDR3 in amino acids: CATGDAPEAFF. Written as DNA, the CDR3 is TGTGCCACCGGAGACGCCCCTGAAGCTTTCTTT. The complete variable domain, with remaining parts taken from reference TRBV25-1 and TRBJ1-1, reads EADIYQTPRYLVIGTGKKITLECSQTMGHDKMYWYQQDPGMELHLIHYSYGVNSTEKGDLSSESTVSRIRTEHFPLTLESARPSHTSQYLCATGDAPEAFFGQGTRLTVV.

The chain carries TRBV29-1 and TRBJ2-1; D gene unclear. The V and J ends lost 3 bases and 5 bases respectively, with 8 bases between them. The CDR3 length is 12 residues. The germline V gene encodes CDR1 SQVTM and CDR2 ANQGSEA. This CDR3 is CSVEEDDNEQFF. CDR3 bases: TGCAGCGTTGAGGAAGACGACAATGAGCAGTTCTTC.

The chain uses TRBV19 and TRBJ1-1; 8 nucleotides line up with TRBD1. CDR3 size: 14 residues. From germline, CDR1 is LNHDA and CDR2 SQIVND (reference sequence). V was clipped by 5 bases and J by 1 base; unmatched bases: 3. Written as DNA, the CDR3 is TGTGCCAGTAGTGAGGGACAGGCGAACACTGAAGCTTTCTTT. Its translation: CASSEGQANTEAFF.

This clonotype was seen at least ten times. The gene calls are TRBV4-1 and TRBJ2-1; no firm D call. CDR3 length: 15 amino acids. Deletions cut 0 bases from V and 9 bases from J, with 15 bases between. CDR1 and CDR2 from the germline V gene are MGHRA and YSYEKL. The CDR3 spells CASSQESWVALEQFF. The CDR3 DNA reads as TGCGCCAGCAGCCAAGAAAGCTGGGTAGCTCTTGAGCAGTTCTTC.